This T cell receptor beta chain was observed in a study of OX40 agonist ivuxolimab in advanced cancers. Study-wide context: Patients with prior anti-PD-1, anti-PD-L1 or anti-CTLA-4 therapy were eligible; 40% had some.

The study's findings and limits: Not determined was the antigen specificity of the expanded peripheral T cells.

The method was immunoSEQ multiplex PCR; TCRdb's version includes in-frame clones alone and lacks a portion of them. The profile shows approximately 49,000 clones, 75% to 90% of them singletons. This CDR3 region has 14 residues. With 5 bases removed from V and 2 bases from J, the gap between germline ends came to 13 bases. Germline-derived CDR1 and CDR2 are SEHNR and FQNEAQ (reference sequence). In the case of this clone: Its antigen is still unknown.

This clonotype was sampled from an adult with an advanced solid tumor such as melanoma, head and neck, liver or kidney cancer. The starting material was CD4+ or CD8+ T cells sorted from blood, obtained in a trial of the OX40 agonist ivuxolimab. The chain has TRBV7-9 and TRBJ2-7, with D tentatively TRBD1 (5 bases). DNA for the CDR3: TGTGCCAGCAGCCAAGAAAGGGGCGCCTACGAGCAGTACTTC. Its protein product is CASSQERGAYEQYF.